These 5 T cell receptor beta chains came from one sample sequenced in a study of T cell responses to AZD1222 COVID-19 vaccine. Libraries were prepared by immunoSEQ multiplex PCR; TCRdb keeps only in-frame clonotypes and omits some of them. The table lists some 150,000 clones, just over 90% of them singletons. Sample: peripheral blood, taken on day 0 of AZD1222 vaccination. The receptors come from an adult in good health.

DNA for the CDR3: TGTGCCAGCAGTCCCGGGACAGGGCAAAACATTCAGTACTTC. As protein: CASSPGTGQNIQYF. V is TRBV27 and J is TRBJ2-4, with 9 bases matching TRBD1. V lost 5 bases, J lost 5 bases, and 4 bases stayed unmatched. Per the germline V gene, CDR1 is MNHEY and CDR2 is SMNVEV (reference sequence). This CDR3 region has 14 residues.

The CDR3 coding sequence is TGTGCCAGCAGCGTAGGGTTGGAAGAGAACACTGAAGCTTTCTTT. Protein product: CASSVGLEENTEAFF. This chain connects TRBV9 to TRBJ1-1; no firm D call. Germline CDR1 SGDLS, CDR2 YYNGEE. The CDR3 extends over 15 amino acids. V was shortened by 0 bases and J by 1 base, with 10 bases between the two germline ends.

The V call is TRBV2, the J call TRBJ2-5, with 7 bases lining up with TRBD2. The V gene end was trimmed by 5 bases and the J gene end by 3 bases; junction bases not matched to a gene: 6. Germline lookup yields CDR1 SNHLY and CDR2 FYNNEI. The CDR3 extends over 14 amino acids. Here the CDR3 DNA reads TGTGCCAGCAGTATAAGCGGGGTGGAAGAGACCCAGTACTTC. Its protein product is CASSISGVEETQYF.

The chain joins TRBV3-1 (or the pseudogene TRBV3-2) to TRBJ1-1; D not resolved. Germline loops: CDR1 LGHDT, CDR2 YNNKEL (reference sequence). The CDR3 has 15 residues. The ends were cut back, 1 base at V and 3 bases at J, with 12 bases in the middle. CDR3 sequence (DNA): TGTGCCAGCAGCCAAGTGACGAAAAGGGACACTGAAGCTTTCTTT. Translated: CASSQVTKRDTEAFF.

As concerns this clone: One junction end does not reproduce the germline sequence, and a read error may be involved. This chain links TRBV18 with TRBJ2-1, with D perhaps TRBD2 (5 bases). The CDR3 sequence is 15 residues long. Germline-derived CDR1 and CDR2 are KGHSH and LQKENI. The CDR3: CAGSPSLADRYEQFF. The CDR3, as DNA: TGTGCCGGCTCACCTTCGCTAGCTGATAGGTATGAGCAGTTCTTC.